This TCR beta chain stems from a study of blood T cell repertoires in COVID-19 (dated by TCRdb to about 2020). Context from the whole study: Samples from collaborators originated in the United States, Italy and Spain and spanned both the acute and convalescent phases of COVID-19. The prospective study material was composed of cDNA or gDNA derived from T cells, B-cell-depleted T cells, or PBMCs. Subjects who had been exposed to COVID-19, were actively infected with it, or had recovered from it provided the deeply sampled blood TCRbeta repertoires that made up the dataset. The repertoires were made available in a free public database intended to serve as a resource for research on the immune response to SARS-CoV-2. The samples were drawn from two sources: the first 160 participants of the ongoing ImmuneRACE study, and approximately 1,300 subjects contributed by 6 global collaborators. Sample metadata almost always included a de-identified subject ID, COVID-19 status, age in years and sex. Where available, HLA class I and class II types were taken from metadata supplied by the sample provider and were not determined by assay-based typing.

The immunoSEQ Assay, a bias-controlled multiplex PCR, was used to amplify TCRbeta CDR3 regions from genomic DNA. From the authors' description of their analysis: The number of nucleated cells in each sample was estimated from the amplification of reference gene primers within the assay. Sequence reads were collapsed and filtered to measure the absolute abundance of every unique TCRbeta CDR3 rearrangement. For each sample, productive Simpson clonality was calculated as the square root of Simpson's diversity index over productive rearrangements. TCRdb limited this immuneACCESS table to in-frame rearrangements with V and J called. A share of clones is missing; checked studies link under half to unresolved V genes, and the rest is unexplained. That table gives V, J and clone size, and the DNA gave D and trimming. The sample profile shows about 190,000 clones; approximately 80% of them were found once. The ten largest clones add up to around 12% of the sample.

From cysteine to phenylalanine, the CDR3 is 15 amino acids long. The only DNA kept is the CDR3, 45 bases in frame from the first base. As encoded in the germline V gene (reference sequence), CDR1 is LNHDA while CDR2 is SQIVND. Remarks on this clone: Its antigen specificity is not known. Just one base apart from a much larger clone, this may be a read error. Within the sample, other DNA sequences also encode this same CDR3.

What the study reported, not specific to this receptor: How much clinical and demographic metadata was included differed by source and by participant, and the metadata was provided uncurated.

The collaborating institutions used their own protocols to collect whole blood in K2EDTA tubes. For TCRbeta analysis, collaborator samples were shipped as frozen whole blood, as isolated PBMCs, or as DNA extracted from either sample type. The specimen sequenced was peripheral blood. This clonotype was obtained from a woman aged 45-60 years with acute or convalescent COVID-19. This receptor chain uses TRBV19 and TRBJ1-6; a stretch of 9 junction bases matches TRBD1. The CDR3 has the sequence CASSTAGTGNSPLHF. DNA sequence: TGTGCCAGTAGTACCGCCGGGACAGGGAATTCACCCCTTCACTTT.